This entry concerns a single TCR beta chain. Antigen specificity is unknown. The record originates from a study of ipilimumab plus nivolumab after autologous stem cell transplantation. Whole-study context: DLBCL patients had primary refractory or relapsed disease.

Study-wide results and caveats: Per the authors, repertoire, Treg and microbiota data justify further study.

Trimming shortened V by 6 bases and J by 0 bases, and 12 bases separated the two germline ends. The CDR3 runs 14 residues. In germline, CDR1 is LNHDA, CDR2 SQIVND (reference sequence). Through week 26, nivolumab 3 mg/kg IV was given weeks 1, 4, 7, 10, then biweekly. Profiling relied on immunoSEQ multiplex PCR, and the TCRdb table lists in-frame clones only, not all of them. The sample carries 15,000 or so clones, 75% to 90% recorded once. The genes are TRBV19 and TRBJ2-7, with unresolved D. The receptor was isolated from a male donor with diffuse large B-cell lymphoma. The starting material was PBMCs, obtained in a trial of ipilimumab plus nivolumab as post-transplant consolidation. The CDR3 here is CASSPRTVSYEQYF. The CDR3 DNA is TGTGCCAGTAGCCCCCGGACGGTCTCCTACGAGCAGTACTTC.